The following is a T cell receptor (beta chain) sequence with its context. Some clones are missing from TCRdb's copy, which holds only in-frame ones; the method was immunoSEQ multiplex PCR. The table includes fewer than 20,000 clones, just under 80% detected once. The sample is drawn from a study of OX40 agonist ivuxolimab in advanced cancers. Per the germline V gene, CDR1 is WSHSY and CDR2 is SAAADI. This CDR3 spans 14 amino acids. Trimming cost V 8 bases and J 4 bases; bases outside gene matches: 9. The clonotype was recovered from an adult with an advanced solid tumor such as melanoma, head and neck, liver or kidney cancer. The sample was CD4+ or CD8+ T cells sorted from blood, taken in a trial of the OX40 agonist ivuxolimab. The rearrangement links TRBV10-2 to TRBJ2-5, with TRBD1 matching over 8 bases. Here the CDR3 DNA reads TGCGCCAGCCAGGGGGCGGGAATAGTAGAGACCCAGTACTTC. Translation: CASQGAGIVETQYF.